This T cell receptor beta chain was sequenced during a study of blood T cell repertoires in COVID-19. Across the whole study: T cells, B-cell-depleted T cells, or PBMCs provided the cDNA or gDNA that served as material.

Trimming cost V 1 base and J 1 base, with 7 bases left between them. This CDR3 has 15 amino acids. The germline V gene has CDR1 KGHSH and CDR2 LQKENI. Authors' processing steps: The assay estimated nucleated cells by amplifying reference gene primers. Sequencing was performed with immunoSEQ multiplex PCR; in TCRdb, only in-frame clones are kept and a portion is missing. V and J calls plus clone size are reproduced from that table; the DNA served to infer D and trimming. The table has approximately 250,000 clones, approximately 85% seen once. This chain connects TRBV18 to TRBJ2-2; D perhaps matches TRBD1 (5 bases). This clonotype originated in a man between 50 and 59 years old with COVID-19, enrolled during active disease. The sample taken for sequencing was peripheral blood. CDR3 sequence (DNA): TGTGCCAGCTCACCACAAGGACAGAACACCGGGGAGCTGTTTTTT. Translating gives CASSPQGQNTGELFF.